The next 13 T cell receptor beta chains were all read from a single sample in a study of shared clonotypes between healthy human individuals. Positively selected for CCR7, the CD45RO-negative cells used as naive CD8 cells excluded terminally differentiated effector memory CD45RA+ cells. Sequencing was performed with immunoSEQ multiplex PCR; in TCRdb, only in-frame clones are kept and a portion is missing. The table includes around 580,000 clones, roughly 98% detected once. The source material was naive CD8+ T cells sorted from blood. Receptors were obtained from a man younger than 40 in good health.

CDR3 DNA: TGTGCCAGCAGCTTAGGACAGACAGGCTCCTACAATGAGCAGTTCTTC. It codes for CASSLGQTGSYNEQFF. This sequence joins TRBV7-3 and TRBJ2-1; TRBD1 might be the D (6 bases). Trimming cost V 2 bases and J 0 bases, with 11 bases left between them. Germline assignment: CDR1 SGHTA and CDR2 FQGTGA. The CDR3 spans 16 residues.

This chain joins TRBV6-1 and TRBJ1-4; D possibly corresponds to TRBD1 (6 bases). The CDR3 is 14 amino acids. CDR1 is MNHNS and CDR2 is SASEGT in the germline V gene. V gave up 6 bases and J gave up 6 bases, with 14 bases separating them. This CDR3 is CASSVDSGDEKLFF. In DNA form, the CDR3 reads TGTGCCAGCAGCGTGGACAGCGGGGATGAAAAACTGTTTTTT.

This sequence joins TRBV7-9 and TRBJ2-7, with D maybe TRBD2 (6 bases). CDR3 length: 14 residues. The V gene lost 5 bases and the J gene lost 2 bases, with 13 bases spanning the gap. Germline V gene sequence: CDR1 SEHNR, CDR2 FQNEAQ (reference sequence). CDR3 region: CASSRDSSTYEQYF. The CDR3 nucleotides read TGTGCCAGCAGCCGGGACTCATCCACCTACGAGCAGTACTTC.

This chain uses TRBV7-9 with TRBJ2-1; D not resolved. The V end lost 5 bases, the J end lost 8 bases, and 16 bases lay between the germline ends. The CDR3 length is 14 residues. The germline V gene has CDR1 SEHNR and CDR2 FQNEAQ (reference sequence). As DNA, the CDR3 is TGTGCCAGCAGCCGTGAGGTGTTGCCCGATGAGCAGTTCTTC. Translated: CASSREVLPDEQFF.

The rearrangement joins TRBV27 to TRBJ2-7; TRBD2 agrees at 9 bases. V lost 7 bases and J lost 2; bases outside the gene matches: 6. Germline CDR1 and CDR2: MNHEY and SMNVEV (reference sequence). The CDR3 contains 14 residues. The CDR3 nucleotides are TGTGCCAGCAAGGCGGTAGCGGGAGCCTACGAGCAGTACTTC. It codes for CASKAVAGAYEQYF.

The chain recombines TRBV7-9 with TRBJ2-7, with TRBD2 matching over 14 bases. CDR3 length: 15 residues. Germline-derived CDR1 and CDR2 are SEHNR and FQNEAQ (reference sequence). J was trimmed by 4 bases and V by 1 base; bases with no gene match: 0. The CDR3 DNA follows: TGTGCCAGCAGCTTAGGGACTAGCGGGAGGTACGAGCAGTACTTC. Translation: CASSLGTSGRYEQYF.

This clone was detected once. The chain joins TRBV5-4 to TRBJ1-1; TRBD1 is a possible D gene (6 bases). Trimming removed 2 bases at V and 4 bases at J, with 18 bases between. Germline CDR1 and CDR2: SGHNT and YYREEE (reference sequence). The length of the CDR3 is 16 residues. CDR3 coding DNA: TGTGCCAGCAGCTTATACGGGGGGCCGGAGACCACTGAAGCTTTCTTT. Amino acids: CASSLYGGPETTEAFF.

The chain recombines TRBV5-6 with TRBJ1-1, with unresolved D. In germline, CDR1 is SGHDT, CDR2 YYEEEE. The length of the CDR3 is 14 residues. V lost 2 bases to trimming and J lost 3 bases, with 11 bases between them. The CDR3 sequence: CASSLGGWDTEAFF. As DNA, the CDR3 is TGTGCCAGCAGCTTAGGTGGATGGGACACTGAAGCTTTCTTT.

This chain joins TRBV29-1 and TRBJ2-7; perhaps TRBD2 as D (5 bases). Germline V CDR1 and CDR2: SQVTM, ANQGSEA. The CDR3 runs 13 residues. Trimming removed 5 bases from V and 2 bases from J, with 13 bases in between. The CDR3 DNA is TGCAGCGTTCGAAGTCGGGATACCTACGAGCAGTACTTC. Amino acid sequence: CSVRSRDTYEQYF.

CDR3 nucleotide sequence: TGTGCCAGCAACTCCCTCCATGAGCAGTTCTTC. Amino acid sequence: CASNSLHEQFF. The chain combines TRBV7-9 with TRBJ2-1; D is uncertain. Germline CDR1 and CDR2: SEHNR and FQNEAQ (reference sequence). V dropped 7 bases and J dropped 8 bases, with 9 bases sitting between them. The CDR3 contains 11 residues.

The rearrangement uses TRBV11-2 and TRBJ2-1, with 9 bases that match TRBD2. CDR3 length: 15 amino acids. The ends lost 1 base at V and 5 bases at J; junction bases unmatched: 3. Per the germline V gene, CDR1 is SGHAT and CDR2 is FQNNGV. This CDR3 reads CASSLGASGDNEQFF. The CDR3 nucleotides read TGTGCCAGCAGCTTAGGGGCTAGCGGGGACAATGAGCAGTTCTTC.

This chain connects TRBV14 to TRBJ2-3; D gene ambiguous. This CDR3 comprises 12 residues. The germline gives CDR1 SGHDN, CDR2 FVKESK. Trimming shortened V by 3 bases and J by 5 bases, and 6 bases separated the two germline ends. The CDR3 reads CASSHFRDTQYF. The DNA for the CDR3 is TGTGCCAGCAGCCACTTTAGAGATACGCAGTATTTT.

The CDR3 here is CASSLEGFPNTGELFF. The CDR3 DNA reads as TGCGCCAGCAGCTTGGAGGGTTTTCCGAACACCGGGGAGCTGTTTTTT. The chain employs TRBV5-1 and TRBJ2-2, with D unresolved. In germline, CDR1 is SGHRS, CDR2 YFSETQ. The V end was cut by 0 bases, the J end by 0 bases, with 9 bases between. The CDR3 length is 16 residues.